This T cell receptor (beta chain) was captured in a study of OX40 agonist ivuxolimab in advanced cancers. Background on the study: The patients received agonistic anti-OX40 (CD134) antibody ivuxolimab.

V lost 5 bases and J 2 bases, leaving 11 bases between the germline ends. In germline, CDR1 is SGHNT, CDR2 YENEEA. The CDR3 consists of 14 residues. Libraries were prepared by immunoSEQ multiplex PCR; TCRdb keeps only in-frame clonotypes and omits some of them. Of 55,000 to 80,000 clones listed, roughly 90% were seen once; the top ten hold approximately 3%. The clonotype originates from an adult with an advanced solid tumor such as melanoma, head and neck, liver or kidney cancer. This rearrangement joins TRBV11-3 to TRBJ2-3; tentatively, D is TRBD1 (6 bases). The material sequenced was CD4+ or CD8+ T cells sorted from blood, taken in a trial of the OX40 agonist ivuxolimab. CDR3 residues: CASSMRTDTDTQYF. The CDR3 region has the DNA TGTGCCAGCAGCATGCGGACAGACACAGATACGCAGTATTTT.